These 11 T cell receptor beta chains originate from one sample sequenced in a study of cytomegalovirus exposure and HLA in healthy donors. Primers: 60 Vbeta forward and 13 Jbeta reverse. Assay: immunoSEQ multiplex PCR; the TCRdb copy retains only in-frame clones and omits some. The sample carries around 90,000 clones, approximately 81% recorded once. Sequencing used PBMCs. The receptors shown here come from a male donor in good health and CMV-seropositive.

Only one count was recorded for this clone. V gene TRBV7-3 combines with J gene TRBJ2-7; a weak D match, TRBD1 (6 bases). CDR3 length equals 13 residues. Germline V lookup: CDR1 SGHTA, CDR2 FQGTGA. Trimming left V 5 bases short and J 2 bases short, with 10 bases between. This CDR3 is CASSPGQTYEQYF. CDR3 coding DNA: TGTGCCAGCAGCCCCGGACAGACCTACGAGCAGTACTTC.

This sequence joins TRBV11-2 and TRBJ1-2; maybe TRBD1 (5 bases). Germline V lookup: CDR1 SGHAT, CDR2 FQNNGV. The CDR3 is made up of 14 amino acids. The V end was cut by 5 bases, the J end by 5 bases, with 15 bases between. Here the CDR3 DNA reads TGTGCCAGCAGCCCGGATGGGCAGGGATATGGCTACACCTTC. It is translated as CASSPDGQGYGYTF.

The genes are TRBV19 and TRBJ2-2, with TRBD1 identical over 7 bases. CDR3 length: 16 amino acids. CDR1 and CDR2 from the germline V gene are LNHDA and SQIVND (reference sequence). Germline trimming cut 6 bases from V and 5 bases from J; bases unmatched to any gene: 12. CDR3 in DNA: TGTGCCAGTAGGGGCACTCGACAGGGTTGGACCGGGGAGCTGTTTTTT. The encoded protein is CASRGTRQGWTGELFF.

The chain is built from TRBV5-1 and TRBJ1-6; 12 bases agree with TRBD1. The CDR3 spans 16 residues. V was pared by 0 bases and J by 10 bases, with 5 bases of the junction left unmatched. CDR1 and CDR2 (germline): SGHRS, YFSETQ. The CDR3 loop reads CASSLGDRGQGSPLHF. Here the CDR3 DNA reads TGCGCCAGCAGCTTGGGGGACAGGGGGCAAGGATCACCCCTCCACTTT.

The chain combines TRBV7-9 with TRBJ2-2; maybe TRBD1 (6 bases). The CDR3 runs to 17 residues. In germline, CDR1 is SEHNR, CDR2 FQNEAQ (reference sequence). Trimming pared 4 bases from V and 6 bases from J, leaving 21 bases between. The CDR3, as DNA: TGTGCCAGCAGCTCCAGAGCCGGGACACGGAGAGCCGGGGAGCTGTTTTTT. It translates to CASSSRAGTRRAGELFF.

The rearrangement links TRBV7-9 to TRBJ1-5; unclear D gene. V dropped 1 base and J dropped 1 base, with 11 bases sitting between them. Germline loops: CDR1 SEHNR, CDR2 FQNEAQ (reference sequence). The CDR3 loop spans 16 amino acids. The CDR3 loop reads CASSLETGFSNQPQHF. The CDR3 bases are TGTGCCAGCAGCTTAGAAACCGGGTTCAGCAATCAGCCCCAGCATTTT. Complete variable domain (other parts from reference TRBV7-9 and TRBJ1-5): DTGVSQNPRHKITKRGQNVTFRCDPISEHNRLYWYRQTLGQGPEFLTYFQNEAQLEKSRLLSDRFSAERPKGSFSTLEIQRTEQGDSAMYLCASSLETGFSNQPQHFGDGTRLSIL.

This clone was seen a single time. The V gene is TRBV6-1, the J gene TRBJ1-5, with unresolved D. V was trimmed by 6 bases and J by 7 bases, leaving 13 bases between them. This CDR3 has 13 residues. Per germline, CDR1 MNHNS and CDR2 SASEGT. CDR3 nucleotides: TGTGCCAGCAGGGGCAACGAGGGCCAGCCCCAGCATTTT. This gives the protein CASRGNEGQPQHF.

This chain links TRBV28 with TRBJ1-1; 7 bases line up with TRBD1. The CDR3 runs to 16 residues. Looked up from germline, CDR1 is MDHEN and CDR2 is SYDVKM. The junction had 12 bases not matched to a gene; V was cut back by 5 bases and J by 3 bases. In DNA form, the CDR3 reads TGTGCCAGCAGTATAGGGGGCGAAACCTTTTACACTGAAGCTTTCTTT. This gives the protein CASSIGGETFYTEAFF.

The CDR3 spells CASSEVTPTGELFF. The CDR3 DNA is TGTGCCAGCAGTGAAGTAACACCGACCGGGGAGCTGTTTTTT. The rearrangement links TRBV2 to TRBJ2-2; D uncertain. Germline CDR1 reads SNHLY; CDR2 reads FYNNEI. The CDR3 is 14 residues long. The ends were cut back, 1 base at V and 5 bases at J, with 8 bases in the middle.

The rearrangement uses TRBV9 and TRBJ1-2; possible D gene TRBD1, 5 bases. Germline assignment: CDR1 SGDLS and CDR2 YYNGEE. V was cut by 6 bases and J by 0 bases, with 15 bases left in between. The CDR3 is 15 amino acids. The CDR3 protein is CASKAGQSPNYGYTF. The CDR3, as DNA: TGTGCCAGCAAAGCGGGGCAGAGCCCTAACTATGGCTACACCTTC.

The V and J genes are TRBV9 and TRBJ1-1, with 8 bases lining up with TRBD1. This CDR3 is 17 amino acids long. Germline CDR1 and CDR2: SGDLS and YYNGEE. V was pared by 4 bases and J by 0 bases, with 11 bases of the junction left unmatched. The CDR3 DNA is TGTGCCAGCAGCTCCGCCCGGGGACAGGCCATGAACACTGAAGCTTTCTTT. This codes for CASSSARGQAMNTEAFF.